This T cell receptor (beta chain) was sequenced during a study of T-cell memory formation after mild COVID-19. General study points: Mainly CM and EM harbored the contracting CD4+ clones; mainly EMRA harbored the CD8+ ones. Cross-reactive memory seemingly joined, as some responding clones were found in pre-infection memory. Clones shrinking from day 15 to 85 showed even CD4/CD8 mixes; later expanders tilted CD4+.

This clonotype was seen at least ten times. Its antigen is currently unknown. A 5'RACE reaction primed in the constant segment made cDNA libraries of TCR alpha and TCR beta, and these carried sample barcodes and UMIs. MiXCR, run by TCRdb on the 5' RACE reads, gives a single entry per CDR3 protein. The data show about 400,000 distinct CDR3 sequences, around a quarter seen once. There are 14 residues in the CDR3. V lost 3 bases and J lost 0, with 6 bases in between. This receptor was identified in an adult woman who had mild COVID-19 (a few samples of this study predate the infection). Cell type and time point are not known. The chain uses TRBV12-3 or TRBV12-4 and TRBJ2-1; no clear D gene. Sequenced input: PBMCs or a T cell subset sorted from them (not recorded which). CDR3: CASSLSYSYNEQFF. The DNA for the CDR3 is TGTGCCAGCAGTTTGAGCTACTCCTACAATGAGCAGTTCTTC.